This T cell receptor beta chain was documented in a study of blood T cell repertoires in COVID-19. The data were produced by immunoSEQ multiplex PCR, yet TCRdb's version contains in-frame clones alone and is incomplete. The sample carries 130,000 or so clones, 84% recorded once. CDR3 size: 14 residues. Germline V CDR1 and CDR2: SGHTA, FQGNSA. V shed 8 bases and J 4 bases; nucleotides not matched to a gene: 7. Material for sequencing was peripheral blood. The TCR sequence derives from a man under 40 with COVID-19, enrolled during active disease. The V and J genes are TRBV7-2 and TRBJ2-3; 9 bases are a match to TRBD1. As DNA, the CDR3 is TGTGCCAGCGCCCGGGACAGGGCTTCAGATACGCAGTATTTT. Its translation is CASARDRASDTQYF.